The 31 T cell receptor beta chains below were found in one sample sequenced in a study of blood T cell repertoires in COVID-19. The table came from immunoSEQ multiplex PCR; TCRdb's copy has only in-frame clones and leaves some out. The sample has 400,000 or so clones; around 87% are singletons. Input material: PBMCs or T cells enriched from blood (not recorded which). The source is a man in his forties or fifties in a cohort exposed to, infected with or recovered from COVID-19 (not recorded which).

The chain joins TRBV6-4 to TRBJ1-2; TRBD1 matches 7 bases. Germline V lookup: CDR1 MRHNA, CDR2 SNTAGT. V dropped 2 bases and J dropped 5; count of bases not matched to a gene: 11. This CDR3 is 16 amino acids long. The CDR3 coding sequence is TGTGCCAGCAGTGACACGGGAAGAGGGGGCAATTATGGCTACACCTTC. Translated, it gives CASSDTGRGGNYGYTF.

This rearrangement joins TRBV6-6 to TRBJ1-5, with TRBD1 matching over 9 bases. The V gene end was trimmed by 5 bases and the J gene end by 7 bases; junction bases not matched to a gene: 12. The CDR3 has 16 residues. Germline assignment: CDR1 MNHNY and CDR2 SVGAGI (reference sequence). For the CDR3, the DNA is TGTGCCAGCAGTCCTCCCCTGACAGGGGGTGAGCAGCCCCAGCATTTT. Translating gives CASSPPLTGGEQPQHF.

The chain links TRBV27 to TRBJ2-5; 13 nucleotides agree with TRBD2. The V gene end was trimmed by 5 bases and the J gene end by 4 bases; junction bases not matched to a gene: 4. Germline V gene sequence: CDR1 MNHEY, CDR2 SMNVEV (reference sequence). The CDR3 covers 15 residues. As DNA, the CDR3 is TGTGCCAGCAGTATCCGGACTAGCGGGAGAGAGACCCAGTACTTC. Protein sequence: CASSIRTSGRETQYF.

This clone was picked up a small number of times. The chain combines TRBV10-2 with TRBJ2-5; D may be TRBD2 (6 bases). CDR3 length: 13 residues. V was cut by 3 bases and J by 4 bases, with 9 bases left in between. In germline, CDR1 is WSHSY, CDR2 SAAADI. The chain's CDR3 is CASSDNGRETQYF. For the CDR3, the DNA is TGCGCCAGCAGTGATAACGGGAGAGAGACCCAGTACTTC.

The chain recombines TRBV10-3 with TRBJ2-7; possibly TRBD1 for D (6 bases). Germline CDR1 is ENHRY and CDR2 is SYGVKD. The CDR3 has 11 residues. The germline V and J ends were trimmed by 8 bases and 4 bases, with 9 bases remaining between them. The CDR3: CAIGQQYEQYF. The CDR3 DNA follows: TGTGCCATCGGACAGCAATACGAGCAGTACTTC.

This clone appeared once. The chain carries TRBV2 and TRBJ1-2, with a possible D match to TRBD1 (5 bases). V lost 4 bases and J 0 bases, leaving 9 bases between the germline ends. Germline loops: CDR1 SNHLY, CDR2 FYNNEI. The CDR3 extends over 14 amino acids. The CDR3 sequence is CASSATGTNYGYTF. CDR3 in DNA: TGTGCCAGCAGTGCTACAGGAACTAACTATGGCTACACCTTC.

The chain uses TRBV6-5 and TRBJ2-1, with TRBD1 matching 8 bases. There are 15 residues in the CDR3. V lost 7 bases and J lost 7; bases outside the gene matches: 12. Germline CDR1 is MNHEY and CDR2 is SVGAGI. The CDR3 loop reads CASTLDRGVVNEQFF. The CDR3 region has the DNA TGTGCCAGCACCCTAGACAGGGGAGTAGTTAATGAGCAGTTCTTC.

A few counts support this clone. The DNA for the CDR3 is TGTGCCAGCAGCTTAGACAGCCTTGTACAGCAGTACTTC. It is translated as CASSLDSLVQQYF. The gene calls are TRBV7-8 and TRBJ2-7; D call uncertain. CDR1 is SGHVS and CDR2 is FQNEAQ in the germline V gene. This CDR3 comprises 13 residues. The germline V and J ends were trimmed by 1 base and 8 bases, with 12 bases remaining between them. The whole variable domain, remainder taken from reference TRBV7-8 and TRBJ2-7, is GAGVSQSPRYKVAKRGQDVALRCDPISGHVSLFWYQQALGQGPEFLTYFQNEAQLDKSGLPSDRFFAERPEGSVSTLKIQRTQQEDSAVYLCASSLDSLVQQYFGPGTRLTVT.

The chain is built from TRBV2 and TRBJ1-6, with TRBD1 identical over 8 bases. J gave up 1 base and V 5 bases, and 4 bases lay outside the gene matches. The CDR3 consists of 16 residues. CDR1 is SNHLY and CDR2 is FYNNEI in the germline V gene. This CDR3 reads CASSPQGASYNSPLHF. DNA of the CDR3: TGTGCCAGCAGTCCCCAGGGGGCGTCCTATAATTCACCCCTCCACTTT.

This clone occurred a few times. V usage is TRBV10-3 and J usage is TRBJ1-4, with 7 bases matching TRBD1. This CDR3 spans 13 amino acids. Germline lookup yields CDR1 ENHRY and CDR2 SYGVKD. The junction had 5 bases not matched to a gene; V was cut back by 8 bases and J by 5 bases. The CDR3 reads CAIGGTVNEKLFF. In nucleotides, the CDR3 is TGTGCCATCGGTGGGACAGTAAATGAAAAACTGTTTTTT.

The J gene is TRBJ2-1, the V gene TRBV25-1, with a tentative D call TRBD1 (6 bases). Looked up from germline, CDR1 is MGHDK and CDR2 is SYGVNS. V was shortened by 3 bases and J by 9 bases, with 18 bases between the two germline ends. This CDR3 has 15 amino acids. The CDR3 reads CASSDPTQGYGEQFF. CDR3 bases: TGTGCCAGCAGTGACCCGACCCAGGGGTATGGTGAGCAGTTCTTC.

The V gene is TRBV7-9, the J gene TRBJ1-1; D might be TRBD1 (6 bases). This CDR3 contains 13 residues. Trimming removed 1 base from V and 11 bases from J, with 14 bases in between. Germline V gene data show CDR1 as SEHNR and CDR2 as FQNEAQ (reference sequence). CDR3 DNA sequence: TGTGCCAGCAGCTTAGATGGGAAGGGGGTCGCTTTCTTT. Translated: CASSLDGKGVAFF.

The chain employs TRBV7-9 and TRBJ1-5; 9 nucleotides agree with TRBD1. V shed 4 bases and J 7 bases; nucleotides not matched to a gene: 5. The germline CDR1 and CDR2 sequences are SEHNR and FQNEAQ (reference sequence). This CDR3 has 14 residues. The CDR3 sequence is CASSSQGARQPQHF. Written as DNA, the CDR3 is TGTGCCAGCAGCTCACAGGGGGCAAGGCAGCCCCAGCATTTT.

The chain combines TRBV6-5 with TRBJ2-7; 13 positions match TRBD2. Germline V gives CDR1 MNHEY, CDR2 SVGAGI. This CDR3 is 14 amino acids long. Unmatched junction bases numbered 3, after V lost 7 bases and J lost 3 bases. CDR3 nucleotides: TGTGCCAGCAAGAGGACTAGCGGGAGCTACGAGCAGTACTTC. Translation gives CASKRTSGSYEQYF.

This clone showed up just once. CDR3 in amino acids: CSVRQGRDQPQHF. The CDR3 DNA is TGCAGCGTTAGACAGGGGCGAGATCAGCCCCAGCATTTT. This chain uses TRBV29-1 with TRBJ1-5; 8 nucleotides agree with TRBD1. The V gene's germline CDR1 is SQVTM and CDR2 ANQGSEA. This CDR3 region has 13 residues. After removal of 5 bases from V and 5 bases from J, the junction contained 5 bases not matched to a gene.

The rearrangement uses TRBV27 and TRBJ1-1; 8 nucleotides match TRBD1. This CDR3 has 15 residues. With V trimmed by 7 bases and J by 0 bases, 7 bases remained unmatched. Germline lookup yields CDR1 MNHEY and CDR2 SMNVEV (reference sequence). The CDR3 is CASNPTGVLNTEAFF. In DNA form, the CDR3 reads TGTGCCAGCAACCCGACAGGGGTGTTGAACACTGAAGCTTTCTTT.

V usage is TRBV6-2 or TRBV6-3 and J usage is TRBJ1-5; D is unclear. The CDR3 consists of 16 residues. The ends were cut back, 0 bases at V and 2 bases at J, with 11 bases in the middle. From germline, CDR1 is MNHEY and CDR2 SVGEGT. The CDR3 sequence: CASSYSRGKGNQPQHF. The CDR3 DNA follows: TGTGCCAGCAGTTACTCTCGGGGAAAGGGCAATCAGCCCCAGCATTTT.

The V and J genes are TRBV2 and TRBJ2-5, with TRBD2 identical over 14 bases. With 7 bases clipped from V and 3 bases from J, the junction kept 7 bases outside the gene matches. CDR3 length equals 16 residues. Germline V gives CDR1 SNHLY, CDR2 FYNNEI. The CDR3: CASMPGLAGGEETQYF. The CDR3 DNA sequence: TGTGCCAGCATGCCAGGACTAGCGGGAGGCGAAGAGACCCAGTACTTC. Complete variable domain (other parts from reference TRBV2 and TRBJ2-5): EPEVTQTPSHQVTQMGQEVILRCVPISNHLYFYWYRQILGQKVEFLVSFYNNEISEKSEIFDDQFSVERPDGSNFTLKIRSTKLEDSAMYFCASMPGLAGGEETQYFGPGTRLLVL.

The gene calls are TRBV18 and TRBJ1-2, with 10 bases aligning to TRBD1. J gave up 4 bases and V 3 bases, and 5 bases lay outside the gene matches. This CDR3 comprises 15 residues. In germline, CDR1 is KGHSH, CDR2 LQKENI. The CDR3 region has the DNA TGTGCCAGCTCACCTGCGGGACAGGGGAGCTATGGCTACACCTTC. This codes for CASSPAGQGSYGYTF.

The J gene is TRBJ2-7, the V gene TRBV3-1 (or the pseudogene TRBV3-2); 10 bases line up with TRBD1. V shed 5 bases and J 5 bases; nucleotides not matched to a gene: 6. The CDR3 is 14 residues long. Germline CDR1 reads LGHDT; CDR2 reads YNNKEL (reference sequence). The CDR3, as DNA: TGTGCCAGCAGCTACGGACAGGGGGTCAACGAGCAGTACTTC. Translated, it gives CASSYGQGVNEQYF.

The V and J genes are TRBV28 and TRBJ2-3; D may be TRBD1 (5 bases). The V gene's germline CDR1 is MDHEN and CDR2 SYDVKM. The CDR3 runs to 13 residues. V was trimmed by 6 bases and J by 7 bases, leaving 14 bases between them. CDR3 loop: CASSSDMFYTQYF. CDR3 nucleotides: TGTGCCAGCAGCTCGGACATGTTCTATACGCAGTATTTT.

The chain has TRBV28 and TRBJ2-1; 12 nucleotides match TRBD2. The V gene's germline CDR1 is MDHEN and CDR2 SYDVKM. The V gene end was trimmed by 6 bases and the J gene end by 6 bases; junction bases not matched to a gene: 9. This CDR3 comprises 16 residues. The CDR3 loop is CASSQTSGSFGNEQFF. CDR3 DNA: TGTGCCAGCAGCCAGACTAGCGGGAGTTTCGGCAATGAGCAGTTCTTC. Using reference TRBV28 and TRBJ2-1 for the parts outside the CDR3, the full variable domain is DVKVTQSSRYLVKRTGEKVFLECVQDMDHENMFWYRQDPGLGLRLIYFSYDVKMKEKGDIPEGYSVSREKKERFSLILESASTNQTSMYLCASSQTSGSFGNEQFFGPGTRLTVL.

V usage is TRBV19 and J usage is TRBJ1-1; D may be TRBD1 (5 bases). CDR1 is LNHDA, CDR2 SQIVND, per germline (reference sequence). With 5 bases removed from V and 3 bases from J, the gap between germline ends came to 7 bases. The CDR3 runs 12 residues. This CDR3 is CASSQGYTEAFF. DNA for the CDR3: TGTGCCAGTAGTCAGGGATACACTGAAGCTTTCTTT.

There are a few counts of this clone. The genes are TRBV7-3 and TRBJ2-2; D is undetermined. The germline CDR1 and CDR2 sequences are SGHTA and FQGTGA. Trimming took off 4 bases at V and 8 bases at J, with 11 bases between the two ends. CDR3 length: 13 residues. CDR3: CASSSPGVGELFF. The CDR3 nucleotides read TGTGCCAGCAGCTCCCCCGGAGTGGGGGAGCTGTTTTTT.

The rearrangement joins TRBV4-2 to TRBJ2-5; 7 bases match TRBD2. The CDR3 is 14 amino acids. The junction had 5 bases not matched to a gene; V was cut back by 2 bases and J by 5 bases. The germline V gene has CDR1 LGHNA and CDR2 YNFKEQ. The CDR3 DNA is TGTGCCAGCAGCCAATCTTACGGGAGGGAGACCCAGTACTTC. It codes for CASSQSYGRETQYF.

In DNA form, the CDR3 reads TGTGCCACCAGTGACGGTACCACAGATACGCAGTATTTT. Residues: CATSDGTTDTQYF. V gene TRBV24-1 combines with J gene TRBJ2-3; D unclear. CDR3 length equals 13 residues. Germline V lookup: CDR1 KGHDR, CDR2 SFDVKD. Trimming shortened V by 4 bases and J by 2 bases, and 6 bases separated the two germline ends.

The count of this clone is one. The chain links TRBV7-9 to TRBJ2-7; a weak D match, TRBD1 (5 bases). V gave up 3 bases and J gave up 2 bases, with 11 bases separating them. Germline values: CDR1 SEHNR, CDR2 FQNEAQ (reference sequence). The CDR3 totals 14 residues. CDR3 coding DNA: TGTGCCAGCAGCTTTAGGGGCGTTCCCTACGAGCAGTACTTC. It encodes CASSFRGVPYEQYF.

This rearrangement joins TRBV7-2 to TRBJ1-1; 9 nucleotides match TRBD1. The CDR3 runs to 14 residues. Germline trimming cut 3 bases from V and 1 base from J; bases unmatched to any gene: 0. The germline V gene encodes CDR1 SGHTA and CDR2 FQGNSA. The CDR3 bases are TGTGCCAGCAGCTTGGACAGGGGGAACACTGAAGCTTTCTTT. This gives the protein CASSLDRGNTEAFF.

This clone occurred once. The gene calls are TRBV6-1 and TRBJ1-1, with D tentatively TRBD1 (6 bases). The ends were cut back, 4 bases at V and 1 base at J, with 16 bases in the middle. This CDR3 region has 16 residues. Germline V CDR1 and CDR2: MNHNS, SASEGT. CDR3 DNA: TGTGCCAGCAGTGGGGGGGGCAGGCTCTCGAACACTGAAGCTTTCTTT. It translates to CASSGGGRLSNTEAFF.

V gene TRBV3-1 (or the pseudogene TRBV3-2) combines with J gene TRBJ1-1; 7 bases are shared with TRBD1. Looked up from germline, CDR1 is LGHDT and CDR2 is YNNKEL (reference sequence). This CDR3 contains 15 residues. The V segment lost 4 bases and the J segment 0 bases; nucleotides outside the gene matches: 5. CDR3 DNA: TGTGCCAGCAGCCTCGCAGGGGGAATGAACACTGAAGCTTTCTTT. This codes for CASSLAGGMNTEAFF.

This chain uses TRBV30 with TRBJ2-1; 9 bases are shared with TRBD1. Germline assignment: CDR1 GTSNPN and CDR2 SVGIG (reference sequence). This CDR3 is built from 14 residues. Trimming took 5 bases from V and 4 from J; bases not matched to a gene: 6. CDR3 loop: CAWWKGTGYNEQFF. CDR3 nucleotide sequence: TGTGCCTGGTGGAAAGGGACAGGGTACAATGAGCAGTTCTTC.